Following are 11 T cell receptor beta chains from one sample sequenced in a study of cytomegalovirus exposure and HLA in healthy donors. The PCR was carried out with 60 Vbeta primers and 13 Jbeta primers. Sequencing was performed with immunoSEQ multiplex PCR; in TCRdb, only in-frame clones are kept and a portion is missing. This table holds about 59,000 clones, over 60% found once. The sequencing sample was made of PBMCs. The receptors here all came from a man younger than 45 in good health and CMV-seropositive.

This clone was detected a few times. This rearrangement joins TRBV10-3 to TRBJ2-2; tentatively, D is TRBD1 (5 bases). The CDR3 spans 16 residues. V was shortened by 9 bases and J by 2 bases, with 19 bases between the two germline ends. Germline CDR1 reads ENHRY; CDR2 reads SYGVKD. The DNA of the CDR3 is TGTGCCATTGAGGCCGAGACAGACATTAACACCGGGGAGCTGTTTTTT. Its protein is CAIEAETDINTGELFF.

V gene TRBV30 combines with J gene TRBJ2-1; perhaps TRBD2 as D (6 bases). V was cut by 3 bases and J by 5 bases, with 11 bases left in between. This CDR3 contains 13 residues. Germline V CDR1 and CDR2: GTSNPN, SVGIG (reference sequence). CDR3 loop: CAWSRLVNNEQFF. CDR3 DNA: TGTGCCTGGAGCCGACTAGTCAACAATGAGCAGTTCTTC. Full variable domain (remainder filled in from reference TRBV30 and TRBJ2-1): SQTIHQWPATLVQPVGSPLSLECTVEGTSNPNLYWYRQAAGRGLQLLFYSVGIGQISSEVPQNLSASRPQDRQFILSSKKLLLSDSGFYLCAWSRLVNNEQFFGPGTRLTVL.

This clone has more than one count but fewer than ten. V gene TRBV5-8 combines with J gene TRBJ1-5, with 7 bases that match TRBD1. V trimming: 0 bases; J trimming: 6 bases; junction bases outside the gene matches: 3. The CDR3 extends over 14 amino acids. Germline lookup yields CDR1 SGHTS and CDR2 YDEGEE. As DNA, the CDR3 is TGTGCCAGCAGCTTGGGACAGGGATTTCAGCCCCAGCATTTT. Amino acid sequence: CASSLGQGFQPQHF.

The V call is TRBV6-6, the J call TRBJ1-3, with D unclear. The CDR3 extends over 16 amino acids. In germline, CDR1 is MNHNY, CDR2 SVGAGI (reference sequence). V was cut by 0 bases and J by 0 bases, with 9 bases left in between. The CDR3 DNA reads as TGTGCCAGCAGTTACTCCGTGGCCGTCTCTGGAAACACCATATATTTT. It codes for CASSYSVAVSGNTIYF.

The count of this clone is one. In DNA, the CDR3 is TGCGCCAGCAGCTACGACAGGGGCCCGGATACGCAGTATTTT. This sequence encodes CASSYDRGPDTQYF. V usage is TRBV5-1 and J usage is TRBJ2-3; 8 bases line up with TRBD1. Germline V gives CDR1 SGHRS, CDR2 YFSETQ. The length of the CDR3 is 14 residues. The V segment lost 3 bases and the J segment 6 bases; nucleotides outside the gene matches: 6.

The chain has TRBV10-1 and TRBJ1-3; unclear D gene. Trimming removed 3 bases at V and 0 bases at J, with 15 bases between. CDR3 length: 17 residues. CDR1 is WNHNN and CDR2 is SYGVQD in the germline V gene (reference sequence). As DNA, the CDR3 is TGCGCCAGCAGTGAAGAGGTGAGGCCGGACTCTGGAAACACCATATATTTT. Its protein product is CASSEEVRPDSGNTIYF.

This clone was detected once. The V call is TRBV5-6, the J call TRBJ1-2; 8 bases align to TRBD1. From germline, CDR1 is SGHDT and CDR2 YYEEEE. This CDR3 region has 14 residues. The J segment lost 8 bases and the V segment lost 3 bases, leaving 9 bases of the junction unmatched. Here the CDR3 reads CASSYRQGKSGYTF. CDR3 coding DNA: TGTGCCAGCAGCTACCGACAGGGGAAATCGGGCTACACCTTC.

The V call is TRBV10-3, the J call TRBJ1-5, with 7 bases identical to TRBD1. Germline V gives CDR1 ENHRY, CDR2 SYGVKD. The CDR3 length is 16 residues. The junction had 7 bases not matched to a gene; V was cut back by 3 bases and J by 2 bases. The CDR3 region is CAISDRGQAGNQPQHF. In DNA form, the CDR3 reads TGTGCCATCAGTGACCGAGGACAGGCGGGCAATCAGCCCCAGCATTTT.

DNA of the CDR3: TGTGCCAGCAGTTTGAGTACAGGGGTTCACATTCAGTACTTC. Protein sequence: CASSLSTGVHIQYF. The chain uses TRBV28 and TRBJ2-4; TRBD1 matches at 7 bases. The ends lost 3 bases at V and 8 bases at J; junction bases unmatched: 7. CDR3 length: 14 amino acids. Germline V lookup: CDR1 MDHEN, CDR2 SYDVKM.

The chain recombines TRBV7-9 with TRBJ1-1; 9 positions agree with TRBD1. Trimming cost V 4 bases and J 4 bases; bases outside gene matches: 10. The CDR3 is 16 amino acids. Germline lookup yields CDR1 SEHNR and CDR2 FQNEAQ (reference sequence). CDR3 sequence reads: CASSSTGGGSSTEAFF. In DNA form, the CDR3 reads TGTGCCAGCAGCTCCACAGGGGGCGGTAGTAGCACTGAAGCTTTCTTT.

J is TRBJ1-6 and V is TRBV5-4; D gene ambiguous. From germline, CDR1 is SGHNT and CDR2 YYREEE (reference sequence). The CDR3 is made up of 15 amino acids. Trimming removed 0 bases at V and 3 bases at J, with 7 bases between. The CDR3 loop is CASSLESSYNSPLHF. CDR3 DNA sequence: TGTGCCAGCAGCTTGGAATCTAGCTATAATTCACCCCTCCACTTT.